Listed below are T cell receptor beta chains from one sample, sequenced in a study of OX40 agonist ivuxolimab in advanced cancers. Repertoires were generated with immunoSEQ multiplex PCR, while TCRdb's copy carries only in-frame clones and drops some. This sample has roughly 53,000 clones; 65% to 85% occur once, and the top ten carry under 15%. Sequences were derived from CD4+ or CD8+ T cells sorted from blood, sampled in a trial of the OX40 agonist ivuxolimab. Every receptor here comes from an adult with an advanced solid tumor such as melanoma, head and neck, liver or kidney cancer. Each CDR3 is given with its conserved first and last residue. The D gene is left open where the match is weak. Clone size appears in some rows only: once, few, many, or a class for an expanded clone.

abundance | j_gene | v_gene | d_gene | CDR3nt | CDR3aa
few | TRBJ2-7 | TRBV2 | . | TGTGCCAGCACCTCCTCGTGGGCCGAGCAGTACTTC | CASTSSWAEQYF
. | TRBJ2-7 | TRBV2 | . | TGTGCCAGCCGTCCATTCTCCTACGAGCAGTACTTC | CASRPFSYEQYF
. | TRBJ1-3 | TRBV7-9 | TRBD1 | TGTGCCAGCAGCTTGGGACAGGGATTTGGAGGAAACACCATATATTTT | CASSLGQGFGGNTIYF
. | TRBJ1-6 | TRBV9 | . | TGTGCCAGCAGGACTGATAGCTCCTATAATTCACCCCTCCACTTT | CASRTDSSYNSPLHF
. | TRBJ1-2 | TRBV5-5 | . | TGTGCCAGCAGCGGACCGGGCCGGAGTAACTATGGCTACACCTTC | CASSGPGRSNYGYTF
. | TRBJ1-5 | TRBV18 | . | TGTGCCAGCTCAACTTATAGCAATCAGCCCCAGCATTTT | CASSTYSNQPQHF
. | TRBJ2-2 | TRBV25-1 | TRBD1 | TGTGCCAGCGTGAGCGGGACAGGGCCCACCGGGGAGCTGTTTTTT | CASVSGTGPTGELFF
. | TRBJ1-1 | TRBV6-4 | . | TGTGCCAGCCTCAACACTGAAGCTTTCTTT | CASLNTEAFF
. | TRBJ1-1 | TRBV28 | TRBD1 | TGTGCCAGCAGTTTAGGGGTAACAGGGGGGAAAGCTTTCTTT | CASSLGVTGGKAFF
. | TRBJ2-6 | TRBV5-8 | . | TGTGCCAGCAGCCCCCCCCTTCTCTCGGCCAACGTCCTGACTTTC | CASSPPLLSANVLTF
. | TRBJ2-1 | TRBV2 | . | TGTGCCAGCACTTTGACTAGCTCCTACAATGAGCAGTTCTTC | CASTLTSSYNEQFF
. | TRBJ2-5 | TRBV7-8 | TRBD1 | TGTGCCAGCAGCTTAACGTCAGACAGGGGAGAGACCCAGTACTTC | CASSLTSDRGETQYF
. | TRBJ2-1 | TRBV7-3 | TRBD2 | TGTGCCAGCAGCTGGACTAGCGGCTCCTACAATGAGCAGTTCTTC | CASSWTSGSYNEQFF
. | TRBJ2-1 | TRBV5-4 | . | TGTGCCAGCAGCGAAACCGGGACTGGGGTAAATGAGCAGTTCTTC | CASSETGTGVNEQFF
once | TRBJ1-4 | TRBV4-3 | TRBD1 | TGCGCCAGCAGTAGTATAGTCAGGGGGCGCGATGAAAAACTGTTTTTT | CASSSIVRGRDEKLFF
few | TRBJ2-7 | TRBV4-2 | . | TGTGCCAGCAGCCAAGCCTCGGGCAGGTTCTCCTACGAGCAGTACTTC | CASSQASGRFSYEQYF
. | TRBJ1-1 | TRBV2 | . | TGTGCCTGCAGGCTTGGAACGAACACTGAAGCTTTCTTT | CACRLGTNTEAFF
. | TRBJ2-3 | TRBV19 | . | TGTGCCAGTAGTATGCCCCCAGACAGTTATAGCACAGATACGCAGTATTTT | CASSMPPDSYSTDTQYF
. | TRBJ1-1 | TRBV6-4 | . | TGTGCCAGCAGTAAGACGGAGAACACTGAAGCTTTCTTT | CASSKTENTEAFF
. | TRBJ2-3 | TRBV2 | . | TGTGCCAGCACGAGGGGTGAGGTGACAGATACGCAGTATTTT | CASTRGEVTDTQYF
. | TRBJ2-1 | TRBV11-2 | . | TGTGCCAGCAGCTTAGTTTGGTCTAGCCCCGGGGATGAGCAGTTCTTC | CASSLVWSSPGDEQFF
. | TRBJ1-4 | TRBV5-4 | . | TGTGCCAGCAGCCCCAGCGCAGCCACTAATGAAAAACTGTTTTTT | CASSPSAATNEKLFF
. | TRBJ1-5 | TRBV9 | . | TGTGCCAGCAGCGTAGGGGTAAATCAGCCCCAGCATTTT | CASSVGVNQPQHF
. | TRBJ2-6 | TRBV2 | . | TGTGCCAGCAGTGGAGGGGCTGGGGCCAACGTCCTGACTTTC | CASSGGAGANVLTF
. | TRBJ1-1 | TRBV9 | . | TGTGCCAGCAGCGTAGGGCCGAACACTGAAGCTTTCTTT | CASSVGPNTEAFF
. | TRBJ2-6 | TRBV6-4 | TRBD1 | TGCAGGGGGAACTCTGGGGCCAACGTCCTGACTTTC | CRGNSGANVLTF
few | TRBJ2-1 | TRBV5-4 | TRBD1 | TGTGCCAGCAGCGACCCCCGGGACAGGGGAGATGAGCAGTTCTTC | CASSDPRDRGDEQFF
. | TRBJ2-7 | TRBV7-2 | . | TGTGCCAGCAGCTCCAGGTGGGACGAGCAGTACTTC | CASSSRWDEQYF
. | TRBJ1-1 | TRBV6-1 | TRBD1 | TGTGCCAGCAGTGTCCGAGGAAGGGACAGGGGAGAGGACACTGAAGCTTTCTTT | CASSVRGRDRGEDTEAFF
. | TRBJ2-2 | TRBV4-2 | . | TGTGCCAGCAGCCAAGGGCTTAAGCATAAGATCCGGGGGCAGAACACCGGGGAGCTGTTTTTT | CASSQGLKHKIRGQNTGELFF
once | TRBJ1-6 | TRBV18 | . | TGTGCCAGCTCACCACTTGGGACGCGGAATTCACCCCTCCACTTT | CASSPLGTRNSPLHF
. | TRBJ2-6 | TRBV30 | . | TGTGCTCTACACCGGACAAAGGCCAGCTCTGGGGCCAACGTCCTGACTTTC | CALHRTKASSGANVLTF
. | TRBJ2-3 | TRBV4-2 | . | TGTGCCAGCAGCCAAGATTGGCGGGGGCCCCGCACAGATACGCAGTATTTT | CASSQDWRGPRTDTQYF
. | TRBJ1-4 | TRBV6-9 | . | TGTGCCAGCAGTTTGGTGGGACGTTGGGCAAAACTGTTTTTT | CASSLVGRWAKLFF
. | TRBJ1-3 | TRBV6-5 | . | TGTGCCAGCAGTTACTCGATGGGGGGAAACACCATATATTTT | CASSYSMGGNTIYF
. | TRBJ2-5 | TRBV28 | TRBD1 | TGTGCCAGCAGTTTATTACAGGGGGGCCAAGAGACCCAGTACTTC | CASSLLQGGQETQYF
. | TRBJ1-5 | TRBV6-1 | . | TGTGCCAGCAGTGAAGATGAGGCAGGCCCCAATCAGCCCCAGCATTTT | CASSEDEAGPNQPQHF
. | TRBJ2-3 | TRBV10-3 | . | TGTGCCATCAGTGAGTCCGGGAGTCGGGCAGATACGCAGTATTTT | CAISESGSRADTQYF
. | TRBJ1-3 | TRBV30 | . | TGTGCCTGGACAGGGGCGGGTGGAAACACCATATATTTT | CAWTGAGGNTIYF
. | TRBJ1-2 | TRBV20-1 | TRBD1 | TGCAGTGCTAAACAGGGGAACGGCTACACCTTC | CSAKQGNGYTF
. | TRBJ1-1 | TRBV5-4 | . | TGTGCCAGCAGCCCCCTCACGGGGTCACGGGACACTGAAGCTTTCTTT | CASSPLTGSRDTEAFF
. | TRBJ2-5 | TRBV11-2 | . | TGTGCCAGCAGCCCGAACAGGGTCCAAGAGACCCAGTACTTC | CASSPNRVQETQYF
once | TRBJ2-5 | TRBV2 | . | TGTGCCAGCAGCCGGGACCAGCGAGAGACCCAGTACTTC | CASSRDQRETQYF
once | TRBJ2-7 | TRBV28 | TRBD2 | TGTGCCAGCAGCCTAGCGGCCAGAACCTACGAGCAGTACTTC | CASSLAARTYEQYF
. | TRBJ1-3 | TRBV28 | . | TGTGCCAGCGGTCGGCAGGCAAGTGGTGGAAACACCATATATTTT | CASGRQASGGNTIYF
. | TRBJ1-6 | TRBV2 | . | TGTGCCAGCAGTGAACAGGGCTCAGTCGCTAATTCACCCCTCCACTTT | CASSEQGSVANSPLHF
. | TRBJ2-6 | TRBV18 | . | TGTGCCAGCTCACCACCGGGGGCTCCTGGGGCCAACGTCCTGACTTTC | CASSPPGAPGANVLTF
. | TRBJ2-7 | TRBV5-1 | . | TGCGCCAGCAGCTTGGGGACGCAAACAGTAAACGAGCAGTACTTC | CASSLGTQTVNEQYF
few | TRBJ1-2 | TRBV6-5 | . | TGTGCCAGCAGTTACTCTCACTCCTTGGGCTACACCTTC | CASSYSHSLGYTF
. | TRBJ1-5 | TRBV27 | . | TGTGCCAGCAGTTTGATGCGGAATCAGCCCCAGCATTTT | CASSLMRNQPQHF
. | TRBJ2-3 | TRBV6-1 | TRBD2 | TGTGCCAGGGGACTAGCGGGGGGGACAGATACGCAGTATTTT | CARGLAGGTDTQYF
. | TRBJ2-7 | TRBV5-8 | TRBD2 | TGTGCCAGCAGCTTGGTATCAGCGGGAGGCTACGAGCAGTACTTC | CASSLVSAGGYEQYF
. | TRBJ2-7 | TRBV2 | TRBD2 | TGTGCCAGCAGTCGCTTAGCGGGAGCTGAGCAGTACTTC | CASSRLAGAEQYF
. | TRBJ1-4 | TRBV30 | TRBD1 | TGTGCCTGGAGTGCCGACAGGGTAGGAGAAAAACTGTTTTTT | CAWSADRVGEKLFF
. | TRBJ2-3 | TRBV27 | . | TGTGCCAGCAGTTTATTACGGATCACAGATACGCAGTATTTT | CASSLLRITDTQYF